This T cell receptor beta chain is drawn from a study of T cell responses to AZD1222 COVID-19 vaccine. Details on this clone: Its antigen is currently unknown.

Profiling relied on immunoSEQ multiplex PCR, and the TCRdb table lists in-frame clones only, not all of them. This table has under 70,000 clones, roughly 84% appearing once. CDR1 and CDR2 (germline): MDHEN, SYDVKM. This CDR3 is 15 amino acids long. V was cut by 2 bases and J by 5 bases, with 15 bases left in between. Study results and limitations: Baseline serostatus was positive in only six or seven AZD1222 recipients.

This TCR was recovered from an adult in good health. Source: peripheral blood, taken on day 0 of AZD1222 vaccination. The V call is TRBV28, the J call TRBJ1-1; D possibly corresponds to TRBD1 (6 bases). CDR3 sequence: CASSLVRGRGTEAFF. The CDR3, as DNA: TGTGCCAGCAGTTTAGTTCGGGGGCGCGGGACTGAAGCTTTCTTT.